A selection of T cell receptor beta chains follows, all from one sample in a study of OX40 agonist ivuxolimab in advanced cancers. Sequencing was performed with immunoSEQ multiplex PCR; in TCRdb, only in-frame clones are kept and a portion is missing. The sample consists of some 86,000 clones, about 92% of them appearing once. Sequenced here: CD4+ or CD8+ T cells sorted from blood, sampled in a trial of the OX40 agonist ivuxolimab. The receptors were sampled from an adult with an advanced solid tumor such as melanoma, head and neck, liver or kidney cancer. The CDR3 runs from the conserved cysteine through the conserved F or W. A D gene is named only where the DNA matches it firmly. A row's size may be missing; if present it is once, few, many or a size class.

size	J	D	V	DNA	CDR3
-	TRBJ2-4	-	TRBV18	TGTGCCAGCTCACGAACGAACCAAAACATTCAGTACTTC	CASSRTNQNIQYF
-	TRBJ2-1	TRBD2	TRBV7-9	TGTGCCAGCAGCTTGCCTCGGGCGGGGGGCCACAATGAGCAGTTCTTC	CASSLPRAGGHNEQFF
-	TRBJ2-5	-	TRBV5-1	TGCGCCAGCAGCTTGGGTAGCCGGGACAAAGAGACCCAGTACTTC	CASSLGSRDKETQYF
-	TRBJ2-6	TRBD1	TRBV5-1	TGCGCCAGCAGCTTGCCCTTGGGACAGGGGGCCCTCAGCTCTGGGGCCAACGTCCTGACTTTC	CASSLPLGQGALSSGANVLTF
-	TRBJ2-3	-	TRBV18	TGTGCCAGCTCACCTCCCTCTAGGAGGGGCGGCACAGATACGCAGTATTTT	CASSPPSRRGGTDTQYF
-	TRBJ2-5	-	TRBV7-8	TGTGCCAGCAGCTTAGAAGCCGGGACGTTGGAGACCCAGTACTTC	CASSLEAGTLETQYF
-	TRBJ2-3	-	TRBV29-1	TGCAGCGTGGGGGATCTAGGGAATACGCAGTATTTT	CSVGDLGNTQYF
-	TRBJ1-1	-	TRBV5-1	TGCGCCAGCAGCTTGTTCCAGGACGACACTGAAGCTTTCTTT	CASSLFQDDTEAFF
-	TRBJ1-1	TRBD1	TRBV7-3	TGTGCCAGCAGTTTCTCCGGGACAGCGAACACTGAAGCTTTCTTT	CASSFSGTANTEAFF
once	TRBJ1-5	-	TRBV6-5	TGTGCCAGCAGTTACTGGGGCGTCGGACGGAATCAGCCCCAGCATTTT	CASSYWGVGRNQPQHF
-	TRBJ2-5	-	TRBV11-2	TGTGCCAGCGTACGAACGAGCAGCTTAGGTTTAGGGTACGAGACCCAGTACTTC	CASVRTSSLGLGYETQYF
-	TRBJ2-2	TRBD1	TRBV9	TGTGCCAGCAGCGCTCTACGGACAGGCCTGACCGGGGAGCTGTTTTTT	CASSALRTGLTGELFF
-	TRBJ1-1	-	TRBV15	TGTGCCACCAGCAGAGAAGGCAGCGTGAACACTGAAGCTTTCTTT	CATSREGSVNTEAFF
-	TRBJ1-5	-	TRBV2	TGTGCCAGCAGTGGAGACAGTGCCCTTAGCAATCAGCCCCAGCATTTT	CASSGDSALSNQPQHF
-	TRBJ2-3	-	TRBV30	TGTGCCTGGAGTGTACAACATACGCAGTATTTT	CAWSVQHTQYF
-	TRBJ1-5	TRBD1	TRBV6-5	TGTGCCAGCAGTTACCGACAGGGTCACAATCAGCCCCAGCATTTT	CASSYRQGHNQPQHF
once	TRBJ1-2	TRBD1	TRBV7-2	TGTGCCAGCAGCCGCGACAGGGGGGGGTATGGCTACACCTTC	CASSRDRGGYGYTF
-	TRBJ1-4	TRBD1	TRBV6-5	TGTGCCAGCAGTTACGGGACAGCCACTAATGAAAAACTGTTTTTT	CASSYGTATNEKLFF
-	TRBJ2-7	-	TRBV29-1	TGCAGCGTCTCAAACACCTACGAGCAGTACTTC	CSVSNTYEQYF
-	TRBJ2-7	TRBD1	TRBV5-1	TGCGCCAGCAGCTGGGGACAGGGATCCGACGAGCAGTACTTC	CASSWGQGSDEQYF
-	TRBJ1-6	-	TRBV15	TGTGCCACCAGCAGAAAAAGAGGGGATTCACCCCTCCACTTT	CATSRKRGDSPLHF
-	TRBJ1-1	-	TRBV27	TGTGCCAGCAGTTTAGACAGACTGACTGAAGCTTTCTTT	CASSLDRLTEAFF
-	TRBJ2-1	TRBD1	TRBV28	TGTGCCAGCAGGCCACGCGGGACAGGGGTCCACAATGAGCAGTTCTTC	CASRPRGTGVHNEQFF
-	TRBJ2-2	-	TRBV5-1	TGCGCCAGCAGGAATAACAGGGACACCGGGGAGCTGTTTTTT	CASRNNRDTGELFF
-	TRBJ2-5	TRBD1	TRBV13	TGTGCCAGCAGCCCCCTCGGGACAGAAAAGACCCAGTACTTC	CASSPLGTEKTQYF
-	TRBJ1-1	-	TRBV28	TGTGCCAGCAGTCAAGGACAACGGGCTTTCTTT	CASSQGQRAFF
-	TRBJ2-5	-	TRBV7-9	TGTGCCAGCAGCTTCGGGTCCGGGGGATGGGAAGAGACCCAGTACTTC	CASSFGSGGWEETQYF
-	TRBJ1-1	-	TRBV7-2	TGTGCCAGCAGCTTTGACAACACTGAAGCTTTCTTT	CASSFDNTEAFF
-	TRBJ2-2	-	TRBV19	TGTGCCAGTAGTATACGGGGGCGTTTCACCGGGGAGCTGTTTTTT	CASSIRGRFTGELFF
few	TRBJ1-2	-	TRBV25-1	TGTGCCAGCGGCCTCGGGGGGCTGGGTGGCTACACCTTC	CASGLGGLGGYTF
-	TRBJ1-2	-	TRBV28	TGTGCCAGCAGTTTATACGCCACAGGGATCTATGGCTACACCTTC	CASSLYATGIYGYTF
-	TRBJ1-5	-	TRBV2	TGTGCCAGCAGCTCCGACGGATTTAATCAGCCCCAGCATTTT	CASSSDGFNQPQHF
-	TRBJ1-1	-	TRBV18	TGTGCCAGCTCACCACCGACCGAGGGGACTGAAGCTTTCTTT	CASSPPTEGTEAFF
once	TRBJ2-5	-	TRBV29-1	TGCAGCGTTGTTAGGCAGCAAGAGACCCAGTACTTC	CSVVRQQETQYF
-	TRBJ1-4	TRBD1	TRBV27	TGTGCCAGCAGTTTATCGCTCGGGACAGGGAATGAAAAACTGTTTTTT	CASSLSLGTGNEKLFF
-	TRBJ2-5	-	TRBV5-1	TGCGCCAGCAGCTTGGACACACCGGGCGGAGAGACCCAGTACTTC	CASSLDTPGGETQYF
-	TRBJ1-4	-	TRBV5-1	TGCGCCAGCAGCCCAGCAGGGGAGGATTGGGAAAAACTGTTTTTT	CASSPAGEDWEKLFF
-	TRBJ2-2	-	TRBV6-1	TGTGCCAGCAGCCAAGTGAGGAACACCGGGGAGCTGTTTTTT	CASSQVRNTGELFF
-	TRBJ2-5	TRBD2	TRBV5-1	TGCGCCAGCAGCTTAGGAGCGGGGGGTTTCCAAGAGACCCAGTACTTC	CASSLGAGGFQETQYF
-	TRBJ2-5	-	TRBV28	TGTGCCAGTGAGACCCAGTACTTC	CASETQYF
-	TRBJ1-2	TRBD1	TRBV6-5	TGTGCCAGCATCCCCCGACAGGGGGCTGGCTACACCTTC	CASIPRQGAGYTF
once	TRBJ1-2	-	TRBV7-2	TGTGCCAGCAGCTTAGACGGGATGGGGGCCTATGGCTACACCTTC	CASSLDGMGAYGYTF
-	TRBJ1-6	-	TRBV5-8	TGTGCCAGCAGCGAGGGACTGCATAATTCACCCCTCCACTTT	CASSEGLHNSPLHF
-	TRBJ1-5	TRBD1	TRBV2	TGTGCCAGCAGCCCGACAGGGGGGGGTTATAGCAATCAGCCCCAGCATTTT	CASSPTGGGYSNQPQHF
-	TRBJ1-3	-	TRBV7-2	TGTGCCAGCACATATGAGACAGGATTAGGCACCATATATTTT	CASTYETGLGTIYF
-	TRBJ1-1	TRBD1	TRBV6-6	TGTGCCAGCAGTGGGACAGGGTTCGGCACTGAAGCTTTCTTT	CASSGTGFGTEAFF
-	TRBJ2-1	-	TRBV12-5	TGTGCTAGTGGGGCCGGGACACACGGAATTTGGAATGAGCAGTTCTTC	CASGAGTHGIWNEQFF
-	TRBJ2-2	TRBD2	TRBV2	TGTGCCAGTTCCCCGCGTCGGGGGGACACCGGGGAGCTGTTTTTT	CASSPRRGDTGELFF
once	TRBJ1-2	TRBD1	TRBV19	TGTGCCAGTAGTACTTCCCGGGACAGGGGGTTGAGGGGCTACACCTTC	CASSTSRDRGLRGYTF
-	TRBJ2-5	TRBD1	TRBV30	TGTGCCTGGAGAGGGACAGCTCAAGAGACCCAGTACTTC	CAWRGTAQETQYF
few	TRBJ1-2	-	TRBV21-1	TGTGCCAGCAGCAAATTGTCCTATGGCTACACCTTC	CASSKLSYGYTF
-	TRBJ1-1	TRBD1	TRBV6-1	TGTGCCAGCAGTGAATCGACAGGGAGGACTTTCTTT	CASSESTGRTFF
-	TRBJ1-3	-	TRBV30	TGTGCCTGGAGCACCCCGACACGCACGGGAAACACCATATATTTT	CAWSTPTRTGNTIYF
-	TRBJ1-2	-	TRBV4-1	TGCGCCAGCAGCCAAGACCCAACAGGGATCTATGGCTACACCTTC	CASSQDPTGIYGYTF
-	TRBJ1-2	-	TRBV2	TGTGCCAGCAGTGCCCGGGACGACGGCGGCGGCTACACCTTC	CASSARDDGGGYTF
-	TRBJ2-1	-	TRBV10-3	TGTGCCATCAGTGAGTCGACGACGAATCAGTTCTTC	CAISESTTNQFF
few	TRBJ1-1	-	TRBV30	TGTGCCTGGAGTGTGCAGACGAACAGGGATGAAGCTTTCTTT	CAWSVQTNRDEAFF
once	TRBJ1-2	TRBD1	TRBV6-5	TGTGCCAGCAGTTACGGGGACAGTTCTACTAGCTACACCTTC	CASSYGDSSTSYTF
-	TRBJ1-3	TRBD1	TRBV28	TGTGCCAGCAGGATCGGGACAGCCTCTGGAAACACCATATATTTT	CASRIGTASGNTIYF